These T cell receptor beta chains were read from a single sample in a study of T cells in Graves' hyperthyroidism and ophthalmopathy. Each CDR3 protein is one row after TCRdb ran MiXCR on the multiplex PCR reads. The table shows 550,000 to 600,000 distinct CDR3 sequences, with over 15% occurring only once. Sequenced sample: blood. The source of these receptors is a woman aged 18 to 35 with Graves' hyperthyroidism. Both conserved end residues are trimmed from each CDR3.

v_gene	j_gene	CDR3aa
TRBV6-1	TRBJ2-7	ASRARTSSYEQY
TRBV11-3	TRBJ2-7	ASSVGDRGSHEQY
TRBV10-3	TRBJ2-3	AIRRGRDVDTQY
TRBV12-3/TRBV12-4	TRBJ1-5	ASSSQQGSQPQH
TRBV19	TRBJ2-1	ASRGRGGSAYNEQF
TRBV7-9	TRBJ2-1	ASSLVRSGSNEQF
TRBV3-1	TRBJ2-2	ASSQFAGELF
TRBV6-1	TRBJ2-7	ASTSGSHYEQY
TRBV20-1	TRBJ2-3	SARMTSGGYTDTQY
TRBV25-1	TRBJ2-7	ASSKRDTHYEQY
TRBV11-2	TRBJ2-7	ASRSGLAGGAYEQY
TRBV10-2	TRBJ2-3	ASSETLAGAGDTQY
TRBV6-5	TRBJ2-3	ASSYYKLADTQY
TRBV7-9	TRBJ1-2	ASSWGNYGYT
TRBV29-1	TRBJ1-1	SVEDGEGTEAF
TRBV18	TRBJ2-4	ASSLSTGAKNIQY
TRBV6-1	TRBJ2-2	ASSDASGGAGELF
TRBV12-3/TRBV12-4	TRBJ1-2	ASSLVKGADYGYT
TRBV18	TRBJ2-5	ASRQGAKQETQY
TRBV7-9	TRBJ2-1	ASSSETYNEQF
TRBV7-2	TRBJ1-5	ASSGRGSSGQPQH
TRBV10-1	TRBJ2-3	ASGEADTQY
TRBV5-5	TRBJ2-7	ASSWGLENEQY
TRBV12-3/TRBV12-4	TRBJ1-6	ASSLGAGPNSPLH
TRBV20-1	TRBJ2-1	SARSGRAYNEQF
TRBV20-1	TRBJ2-7	SARVDTGLAYEQY
TRBV6-1	TRBJ2-7	ASSEYEQY
TRBV4-1	TRBJ1-2	ASSQLGQGRYGYT
TRBV2	TRBJ1-3	AGSGGGSGNTIY
TRBV29-1	TRBJ1-2	SVEDPRTGGYT